The 19 T cell receptor beta chains presented below share a single source sample, sequenced in a study of T cells after posttransplantation cyclophosphamide. Busulfan-fludarabine conditioning, marrow transplant, and cyclophosphamide on days +3 and +4 were administered. Clones were sequenced by immunoSEQ multiplex PCR, and TCRdb holds only the in-frame ones, with some missing. This sample carries 7,500 to 8,000 clones, none of them present only once. The sample was PBMCs, taken 94 days after allogeneic stem cell transplant with posttransplant cyclophosphamide. The origin of the receptors is a female patient in her 60s who received an allogeneic stem cell transplant from an unrelated donor, was CMV-positive, and had acute GVHD only. Some T cells may be the graft donor's.

This clone came up a few times. V is TRBV5-1 and J is TRBJ2-2; TRBD1 matches at 7 bases. V trimming: 4 bases; J trimming: 5 bases; junction bases outside the gene matches: 8. The CDR3 sequence is 15 residues long. The germline V gene encodes CDR1 SGHRS and CDR2 YFSETQ. Written as DNA, the CDR3 is TGCGCCAGCAGCCTTAATACAGGGGAAACCGGGGAGCTGTTTTTT. It translates to CASSLNTGETGELFF. Filled out from reference TRBV5-1 and TRBJ2-2, the complete variable domain reads KAGVTQTPRYLIKTRGQQVTLSCSPISGHRSVSWYQQTPGQGLQFLFEYFSETQRNKGNFPGRFSGRQFSNSRSEMNVSTLELGDSALYLCASSLNTGETGELFFGEGSRLTVL.

This clone was detected ten times or more. This chain uses TRBV2 with TRBJ1-4; 11 nucleotides match TRBD1. J was trimmed by 12 bases and V by 5 bases; bases with no gene match: 8. The CDR3 is 14 amino acids. Germline V gene data show CDR1 as SNHLY and CDR2 as FYNNEI. The chain's CDR3 is CASSRTGGLGELFF. The CDR3 DNA is TGTGCCAGCAGTCGGACAGGGGGCTTGGGGGAACTGTTTTTT.

This clone was seen repeatedly, ten times or more. The rearrangement joins TRBV4-1 to TRBJ1-2; the D is unclear. The CDR3 consists of 14 residues. CDR1 and CDR2 (germline): MGHRA, YSYEKL. The V end was cut by 3 bases, the J end by 0 bases, with 8 bases between. CDR3 sequence reads: CASSQGTANYGYTF. In DNA, the CDR3 is TGCGCCAGCAGCCAGGGCACGGCTAACTATGGCTACACCTTC.

The V and J genes are TRBV7-6 and TRBJ2-5; TRBD2 aligns across 8 bases. The CDR3 is 16 amino acids. J gave up 5 bases and V 1 base, and 9 bases lay outside the gene matches. Germline CDR1 and CDR2: SGHVS and FNYEAQ. CDR3: CASSLGARGGRETQYF. The CDR3 nucleotides read TGTGCCAGCAGCTTAGGGGCTCGGGGGGGGCGTGAGACCCAGTACTTC.

This clone was found many times. The chain employs TRBV5-1 and TRBJ1-3; D gene uncertain. The CDR3 is 16 residues long. Per germline, CDR1 SGHRS and CDR2 YFSETQ. Trimming cost V 5 bases and J 0 bases, with 15 bases left between them. The CDR3 region is CASSSEGQLSGNTIYF. The CDR3, as DNA: TGCGCCAGCAGTTCCGAAGGGCAGCTCTCTGGAAACACCATATATTTT. Filled out from reference TRBV5-1 and TRBJ1-3, the complete variable domain reads KAGVTQTPRYLIKTRGQQVTLSCSPISGHRSVSWYQQTPGQGLQFLFEYFSETQRNKGNFPGRFSGRQFSNSRSEMNVSTLELGDSALYLCASSSEGQLSGNTIYFGEGSWLTVV.

The chain employs TRBV6-6 and TRBJ2-4; 10 positions agree with TRBD1. V shed 7 bases, J shed 7 bases, and the junction held 4 bases outside the gene matches. The CDR3 is 13 residues long. The germline gives CDR1 MNHNY, CDR2 SVGAGI (reference sequence). CDR3 region: CASIRQGANIQYF. CDR3 in DNA: TGTGCCAGCATTCGACAGGGGGCGAACATTCAGTACTTC.

This clone is labeled as medium-sized. V gene TRBV7-2 combines with J gene TRBJ1-1, with unresolved D. The CDR3 runs to 13 residues. The germline V gene encodes CDR1 SGHTA and CDR2 FQGNSA. V lost 7 bases and J 4 bases, leaving 13 bases between the germline ends. The CDR3 sequence: CASTLAQTTEAFF. The CDR3 nucleotides read TGTGCCAGCACCCTAGCACAGACCACTGAAGCTTTCTTT.

This clone was counted ten times or more. This chain uses TRBV12-3 or TRBV12-4 with TRBJ1-2; D not resolved. The CDR3 has 15 residues. Trimming shortened V by 3 bases and J by 7 bases, and 18 bases separated the two germline ends. This CDR3 is CASSFLRNSRGGYTF. The DNA for the CDR3 is TGTGCCAGCAGTTTTCTGAGGAACTCCCGGGGTGGCTACACCTTC.

This clone was counted many times. The rearrangement joins TRBV7-9 to TRBJ1-3; no clear D gene. Germline V gives CDR1 SEHNR, CDR2 FQNEAQ (reference sequence). The CDR3 contains 15 residues. The V gene lost 5 bases and the J gene lost 4 bases, with 15 bases spanning the gap. CDR3: CASSPPRGSGNTIYF. The DNA for the CDR3 is TGTGCCAGCAGCCCCCCCCGGGGATCAGGAAACACCATATATTTT.

Ten or more counts support this clone. This rearrangement joins TRBV29-1 to TRBJ2-2; the D is unclear. CDR1 and CDR2 (germline): SQVTM, ANQGSEA. The CDR3 totals 13 residues. V was clipped by 4 bases and J by 0 bases, with 6 bases between them. The CDR3 nucleotides read TGCAGCGTTGTCCCCGCGAACACCGGGGAGCTGTTTTTT. Its translation: CSVVPANTGELFF.

This clone was found many times. This chain connects TRBV28 to TRBJ1-6; TRBD1 matches 7 bases. V lost 6 bases and J lost 5; bases outside the gene matches: 10. The CDR3 has 16 amino acids. CDR1 is MDHEN and CDR2 is SYDVKM in the germline V gene. The CDR3: CASSPMTGTDNSPLHF. In DNA form, the CDR3 reads TGTGCCAGCAGCCCTATGACAGGGACAGATAATTCACCCCTCCACTTT.

Many counts were recorded for this clone. The chain combines TRBV9 with TRBJ2-1; TRBD2 matches 12 bases. After removal of 3 bases from V and 9 bases from J, the junction contained 7 bases not matched to a gene. The length of the CDR3 is 15 residues. Germline V lookup: CDR1 SGDLS, CDR2 YYNGEE. Written as DNA, the CDR3 is TGTGCCAGCAGCGCCCTAGCGGGGGGGCCGGGTGAGCAGTTCTTC. It translates to CASSALAGGPGEQFF.

This clone has at least ten counts. This chain uses TRBV5-4 with TRBJ2-3; no reliable D call. Germline lookup yields CDR1 SGHNT and CDR2 YYREEE (reference sequence). The CDR3 length is 16 residues. Between the trimmed V and J ends, which lost 5 bases and 0 bases, there was a span of 16 bases. This CDR3 is CASRPSHAPSTDTQYF. The CDR3 nucleotides read TGTGCCAGCAGACCGTCTCACGCGCCGAGCACAGATACGCAGTATTTT. The entire variable domain, with the rest obtained from reference TRBV5-4 and TRBJ2-3, is as follows: ETGVTQSPTHLIKTRGQQVTLRCSSQSGHNTVSWYQQALGQGPQFIFQYYREEENGRGNFPPRFSGLQFPNYSSELNVNALELDDSALYLCASRPSHAPSTDTQYFGPGTRLTVL.

V and J are TRBV11-2 and TRBJ1-5; maybe TRBD1 (6 bases). CDR1 and CDR2 from the germline V gene are SGHAT and FQNNGV. The CDR3 has 15 residues. Trimming took off 5 bases at V and 7 bases at J, with 18 bases between the two ends. CDR3 nucleotide sequence: TGTGCCAGCAGCCCAGAGGCAGGGGCAAGCCAGCCCCAGCATTTT. Translating gives CASSPEAGASQPQHF. The complete variable domain, with remaining parts taken from reference TRBV11-2 and TRBJ1-5, reads EAGVAQSPRYKIIEKRQSVAFWCNPISGHATLYWYQQILGQGPKLLIQFQNNGVVDDSQLPKDRFSAERLKGVDSTLKIQPAKLEDSAVYLCASSPEAGASQPQHFGDGTRLSIL.

This clone was counted between two and nine times. This chain joins TRBV19 and TRBJ1-5; D uncertain. The germline CDR1 and CDR2 sequences are LNHDA and SQIVND (reference sequence). Trimming shortened V by 5 bases and J by 0 bases, and 20 bases separated the two germline ends. The CDR3 is 18 amino acids. CDR3 nucleotide sequence: TGTGCCAGTAGTCCCCCAAAAAAAGAGACTTATAGCAATCAGCCCCAGCATTTT. Translation: CASSPPKKETYSNQPQHF.

This clone appeared many times. The chain combines TRBV4-3 with TRBJ2-3, with 7 positions matching TRBD1. V was pared by 7 bases and J by 4 bases, with 11 bases of the junction left unmatched. Germline V gives CDR1 LGHNA, CDR2 YSLEER. CDR3 length: 15 amino acids. Written as DNA, the CDR3 is TGCGCCAGCACCCTAACAGGGGTAGGGGCAGATACGCAGTATTTT. It yields the protein CASTLTGVGADTQYF.

This clone was observed many times. The V call is TRBV28, the J call TRBJ2-2, with TRBD2 matching 10 bases. Trimming removed 10 bases from V and 7 bases from J; junction bases left unmatched: 12. The CDR3 extends over 15 amino acids. CDR1 is MDHEN, CDR2 SYDVKM, per germline. CDR3 in amino acids: CATSRRSGRDGELFF. The CDR3 coding sequence is TGTGCCACCTCGCGGAGGAGCGGGAGGGACGGGGAGCTGTTTTTT.

This clone came up many times. This sequence joins TRBV7-2 and TRBJ2-1; possible D gene TRBD1, 6 bases. This CDR3 is built from 19 residues. V was shortened by 4 bases and J by 3 bases, with 25 bases between the two germline ends. The germline V gene has CDR1 SGHTA and CDR2 FQGNSA. CDR3 sequence (DNA): TGTGCCAGCAGCTATCACTTGACTCAAACAGGGTTGTTCTACAATGAGCAGTTCTTC. It specifies CASSYHLTQTGLFYNEQFF.

In its sample, this clone was seen many times. This chain connects TRBV28 to TRBJ2-7, with TRBD1 matching 11 bases. The length of the CDR3 is 14 residues. CDR1 and CDR2 (germline): MDHEN, SYDVKM. The V and J ends lost 3 bases and 2 bases, in that order; junction bases with no gene match: 0. DNA for the CDR3: TGTGCCAGCAGTTTGGGACAGGGGGCCTACGAGCAGTACTTC. Protein sequence: CASSLGQGAYEQYF.